This TCR beta chain emerged from a study of molecular identifiers for immune sequencing clone quantification. The overall study: Naive CD8 cell RNA, from approximately 20,000 or 100,000 cells, was split five ways in replicates, with four sequenced.

This clonotype was recorded at least ten times. Its antigen is currently unknown. Germline lookup yields CDR1 DFQATT and CDR2 SNEGSKA (reference sequence). The V end lost 0 bases, the J end lost 0 bases, and 18 bases lay between the germline ends. CDR3 length equals 18 residues. Broader study findings: The share of molecules held by clones above 20 RNA copies was over 97% in effector cells and under 1% in naive cells. Spiked Jurkat TCR RNA originating from one cell could reportedly be identified amid some 920,000 naive cells.

Library preparation followed earlier protocols using designated TCR primers. TCRdb reprocessed the PCR reads with MiXCR, giving one entry per CDR3 protein. The sample carries about 65,000 distinct CDR3 sequences, roughly 20% recorded once. The sequence derives from a human donor in good health. Some libraries in this study had Jurkat cell RNA spiked in. The chain joins TRBV20-1 to TRBJ2-4; possibly TRBD2 for D (6 bases). Material for sequencing was naive CD8+ T cells from blood, with Jurkat cell RNA spiked in. Subset described: FACS-sorted CD8+CD4-CCR7+CD45RA+ naive T cells. CDR3 bases: TGCAGTGCTAGAGATCCTCGGGCCACGGGGGAAGCCAAAAACATTCAGTACTTC. Its protein is CSARDPRATGEAKNIQYF.